These 7 T cell receptor beta chains came from one sample sequenced in a study of blood T cell repertoires in COVID-19. Sequencing used immunoSEQ multiplex PCR; TCRdb keeps in-frame clones, though not all of them. Of 15,000 to 20,000 clones in the sample, roughly 86% are singletons; the top ten hold 17%. Sequencing was carried out using peripheral blood. These receptors came from a man in his 70s with acute or convalescent COVID-19.

The chain links TRBV18 to TRBJ2-1; 8 nucleotides match TRBD2. Losses at the gene ends were 3 bases for V and 2 bases for J; bases not matched to a gene: 9. The V gene's germline CDR1 is KGHSH and CDR2 LQKENI. The CDR3 has 17 amino acids. The CDR3 loop is CASSPRGLALTYNEQFF. CDR3 coding DNA: TGTGCCAGCTCACCCCGCGGACTAGCCTTAACCTACAATGAGCAGTTCTTC.

This clone appeared once. The chain employs TRBV25-1 and TRBJ2-5; 9 bases are shared with TRBD2. Germline-derived CDR1 and CDR2 are MGHDK and SYGVNS. The CDR3 runs to 15 residues. V lost 2 bases to trimming and J lost 4 bases; unmatched junction nucleotides: 5. In DNA, the CDR3 is TGTGCCAGCAGTGAACCGGCGGGAGGGGGAGAGACCCAGTACTTC. As protein: CASSEPAGGGETQYF.

The V and J genes are TRBV27 and TRBJ2-5; D might be TRBD2 (5 bases). From germline, CDR1 is MNHEY and CDR2 SMNVEV (reference sequence). The V end lost 2 bases, the J end lost 3 bases, and 19 bases lay between the germline ends. CDR3 length: 17 residues. CDR3 in DNA: TGTGCCAGCAGTTTAGGGCTAACGGGGAGTAGGGAAGAGACCCAGTACTTC. Translation: CASSLGLTGSREETQYF.

The chain links TRBV29-1 to TRBJ1-1; 9 positions agree with TRBD1. The germline V gene has CDR1 SQVTM and CDR2 ANQGSEA. The CDR3 runs to 14 residues. Unmatched junction bases numbered 8, after V lost 3 bases and J lost 6 bases. The CDR3 spells CSVDGGQGLPEAFF. In nucleotides, the CDR3 is TGCAGCGTTGATGGGGGACAGGGTCTACCTGAAGCTTTCTTT.

This clone was picked up one time. This chain's CDR3 is CASSQRREGTGELFF. In DNA form, the CDR3 reads TGTGCCAGCAGCCAAAGGAGGGAGGGGACCGGGGAGCTGTTTTTT. J is TRBJ2-2 and V is TRBV7-2, with TRBD2 matching over 7 bases. This CDR3 has 15 amino acids. In germline, CDR1 is SGHTA, CDR2 FQGNSA. With 5 bases clipped from V and 5 bases from J, the junction kept 8 bases outside the gene matches. Full variable domain (missing parts from reference TRBV7-2 and TRBJ2-2): GAGVSQSPSNKVTEKGKDVELRCDPISGHTALYWYRQSLGQGLEFLIYFQGNSAPDKSGLPSDRFSAERTGGSVSTLTIQRTQQEDSAVYLCASSQRREGTGELFFGEGSRLTVL.

The chain recombines TRBV27 with TRBJ2-2, with 7 bases identical to TRBD2. This CDR3 is built from 16 residues. Germline V gene sequence: CDR1 MNHEY, CDR2 SMNVEV (reference sequence). Unmatched junction bases numbered 10, after V lost 1 base and J lost 8 bases. The CDR3 protein is CASSLYVAGPAGELFF. CDR3 bases: TGTGCCAGCAGTTTATACGTAGCGGGCCCGGCGGGGGAGCTGTTTTTT.

V and J are TRBV5-4 and TRBJ1-4, with D uncertain. The CDR3 contains 15 residues. Trimming cost V 5 bases and J 7 bases, with 18 bases left between them. The germline V gene has CDR1 SGHNT and CDR2 YYREEE (reference sequence). The CDR3 DNA reads as TGTGCCAGCAGATCCAGCCCGACGGCAGGTGAAAAACTGTTTTTT. Amino acid sequence: CASRSSPTAGEKLFF.